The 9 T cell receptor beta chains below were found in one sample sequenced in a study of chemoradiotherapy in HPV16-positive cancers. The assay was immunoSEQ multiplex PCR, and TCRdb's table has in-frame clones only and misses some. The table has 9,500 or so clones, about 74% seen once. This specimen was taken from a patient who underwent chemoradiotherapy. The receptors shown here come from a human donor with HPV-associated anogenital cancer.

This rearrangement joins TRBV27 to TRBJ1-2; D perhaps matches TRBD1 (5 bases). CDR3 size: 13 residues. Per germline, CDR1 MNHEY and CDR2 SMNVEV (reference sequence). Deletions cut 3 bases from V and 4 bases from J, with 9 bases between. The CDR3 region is CASSLRGSYGYTF. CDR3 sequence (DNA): TGTGCCAGCAGTTTGAGGGGATCCTATGGCTACACCTTC.

The CDR3 bases are TGTGCCTGGAGCAGATGGGGGACAGCAGGAAACACCATATATTTT. Its protein is CAWSRWGTAGNTIYF. The chain carries TRBV30 and TRBJ1-3; 7 nucleotides align to TRBD1. CDR1 GTSNPN and CDR2 SVGIG come from the germline V gene (reference sequence). This CDR3 comprises 15 residues. V shed 3 bases and J 4 bases; nucleotides not matched to a gene: 9.

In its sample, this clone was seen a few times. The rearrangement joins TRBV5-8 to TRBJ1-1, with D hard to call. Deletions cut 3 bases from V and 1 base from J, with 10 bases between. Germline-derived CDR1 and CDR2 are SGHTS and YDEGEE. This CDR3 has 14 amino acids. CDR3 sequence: CASSSFDGNTEAFF. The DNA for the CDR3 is TGTGCCAGCAGCTCGTTCGACGGGAACACTGAAGCTTTCTTT.

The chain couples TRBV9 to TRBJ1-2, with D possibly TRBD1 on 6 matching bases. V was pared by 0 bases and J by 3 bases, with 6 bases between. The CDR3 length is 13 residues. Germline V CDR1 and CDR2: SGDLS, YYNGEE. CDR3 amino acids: CASSVGTDYGYTF. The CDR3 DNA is TGTGCCAGCAGCGTAGGGACAGACTATGGCTACACCTTC.

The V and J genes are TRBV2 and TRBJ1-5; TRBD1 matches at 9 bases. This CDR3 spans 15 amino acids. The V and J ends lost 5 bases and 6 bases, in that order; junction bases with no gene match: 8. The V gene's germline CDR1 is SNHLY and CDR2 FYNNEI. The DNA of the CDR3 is TGTGCCAGCAGTCAGTGGACAGGGGTTGGTCAGCCCCAGCATTTT. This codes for CASSQWTGVGQPQHF.

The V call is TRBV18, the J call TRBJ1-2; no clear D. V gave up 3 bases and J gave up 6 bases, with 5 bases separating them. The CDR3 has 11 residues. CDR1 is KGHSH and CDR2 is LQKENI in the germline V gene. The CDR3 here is CASSPGDGYTF. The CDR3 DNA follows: TGTGCCAGCTCACCTGGGGATGGCTACACCTTC. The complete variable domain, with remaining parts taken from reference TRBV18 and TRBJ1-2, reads NAGVMQNPRHLVRRRGQEARLRCSPMKGHSHVYWYRQLPEEGLKFMVYLQKENIIDESGMPKERFSAEFPKEGPSILRIQQVVRGDSAAYFCASSPGDGYTFGSGTRLTVV.

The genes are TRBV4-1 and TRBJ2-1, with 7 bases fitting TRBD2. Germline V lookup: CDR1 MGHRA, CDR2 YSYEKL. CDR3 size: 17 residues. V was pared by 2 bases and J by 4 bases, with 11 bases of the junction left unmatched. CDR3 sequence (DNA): TGCGCCAGCAGCCAATATCACCCGGGGGAGGGGTACAATGAGCAGTTCTTC. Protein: CASSQYHPGEGYNEQFF.

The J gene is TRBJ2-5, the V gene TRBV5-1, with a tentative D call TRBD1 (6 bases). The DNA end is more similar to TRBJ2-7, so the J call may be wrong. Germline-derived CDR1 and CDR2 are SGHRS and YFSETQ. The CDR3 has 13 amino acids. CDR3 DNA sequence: TGCGCCAGCAGCTTGGGCAGGGGCGACGAGCAGTACTTC. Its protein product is CASSLGRGDEQYF.

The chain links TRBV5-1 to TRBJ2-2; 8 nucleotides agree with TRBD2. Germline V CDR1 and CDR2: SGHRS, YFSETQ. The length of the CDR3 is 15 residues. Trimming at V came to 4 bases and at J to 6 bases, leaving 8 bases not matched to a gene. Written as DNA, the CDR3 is TGCGCCAGCAGCGTCAAAACGGGAGGGCCCGGGGAGCTGTTTTTT. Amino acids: CASSVKTGGPGELFF.